Following are 3 T cell receptor beta chains from one sample sequenced in a study of T cells in Graves' hyperthyroidism and ophthalmopathy. TCR beta CDR3 sequences were amplified from RNA transcripts. The HTBI primer set was used in a first-round RT-PCR of the TCR CDR3. TCRdb processed the multiplex PCR reads anew with MiXCR; each CDR3 protein has one entry. Of about 530,000 distinct CDR3 sequences detected, 17% appear once; the ten largest clones hold 17%. Sample: blood. The receptors come from a woman younger than 35 with Graves' ophthalmopathy.

This clonotype has at least ten counts. This rearrangement joins TRBV15 to TRBJ1-5; D may be TRBD1 (5 bases). V was shortened by 0 bases and J by 3 bases, with 9 bases between the two germline ends. The germline gives CDR1 LNHNV, CDR2 YYDKDF (reference sequence). This CDR3 is 15 amino acids long. Written as DNA, the CDR3 is TGTGCCACCAGCAGAGATCGGGGGGTCAATCAGCCCCAGCATTTT. Its translation: CATSRDRGVNQPQHF. The whole variable domain, remainder taken from reference TRBV15 and TRBJ1-5, is DAMVIQNPRYQVTQFGKPVTLSCSQTLNHNVMYWYQQKSSQAPKLLFHYYDKDFNNEADTPDNFQSRRPNTSFCFLDIRSPGLGDTAMYLCATSRDRGVNQPQHFGDGTRLSIL.

The CDR3 loop reads CSVLGQGVSANTEAFF. CDR3 bases: TGCAGCGTCCTTGGGCAGGGGGTCTCGGCGAACACTGAAGCTTTCTTT. The rearrangement uses TRBV29-1 and TRBJ1-1; 7 bases map to TRBD1. The germline V gene has CDR1 SQVTM and CDR2 ANQGSEA. The CDR3 consists of 16 residues. V lost 6 bases to trimming and J lost 1 base; unmatched junction nucleotides: 14.

The chain couples TRBV9 to TRBJ2-7, with D possibly being TRBD2 (5 bases). The V and J ends lost 3 bases and 3 bases respectively, with 10 bases between them. CDR3 length equals 13 residues. Germline CDR1 and CDR2: SGDLS and YYNGEE. CDR3 nucleotides: TGTGCCAGCAGCGCGACCGGAGGCTACGAGCAGTACTTC. Translation: CASSATGGYEQYF.